This T cell receptor beta chain comes out of a study of blood T cell repertoires in COVID-19. Here immunoSEQ multiplex PCR was the method, and the copy in TCRdb shows in-frame clones only, minus some. The sample contains under 25,000 clones, 88% of which appear only once. The CDR3 has 15 residues. V lost 2 bases to trimming and J lost 4 bases, with 15 bases between them. Germline V lookup: CDR1 SGHRS, CDR2 YFSETQ. The TCR sequence derives from a man in his sixties or seventies in a cohort sampled during active COVID-19. The rearrangement uses TRBV5-1 and TRBJ2-5; D ambiguous. Sequenced: peripheral blood. Here the CDR3 reads CASSFNSGIGETQYF. In DNA, the CDR3 is TGCGCCAGCAGCTTTAATTCAGGAATCGGAGAGACCCAGTACTTC.